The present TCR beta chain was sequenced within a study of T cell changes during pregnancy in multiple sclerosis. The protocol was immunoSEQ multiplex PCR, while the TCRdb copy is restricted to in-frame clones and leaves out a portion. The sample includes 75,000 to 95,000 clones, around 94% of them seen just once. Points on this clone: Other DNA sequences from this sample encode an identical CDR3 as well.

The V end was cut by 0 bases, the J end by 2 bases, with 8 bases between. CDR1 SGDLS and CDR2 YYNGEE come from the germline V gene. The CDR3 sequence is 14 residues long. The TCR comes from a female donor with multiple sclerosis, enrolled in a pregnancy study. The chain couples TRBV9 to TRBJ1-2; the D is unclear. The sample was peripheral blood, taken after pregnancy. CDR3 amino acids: CASSVAAGNYGYTF. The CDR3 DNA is TGTGCCAGCAGCGTAGCGGCCGGGAACTATGGCTACACCTTC.